This T cell receptor (beta chain) was sequenced in a study of cytomegalovirus exposure and HLA in healthy donors. PCR was performed using 60 Vbeta and 13 Jbeta primers. Produced via immunoSEQ multiplex PCR; TCRdb's table is partial and in-frame only. Of 130,000 to 150,000 clones in the sample, 70% to 80% were seen once. This CDR3 is 15 amino acids long. The source is a woman in her forties or fifties in good health and CMV-seronegative. The chain has TRBV12-2 and TRBJ1-4. TRBV12-2 is a pseudogene locus. Source material: PBMCs. The CDR3 region is CASRLAQGLNEKLFF. The CDR3 nucleotides read TGTGCAAGTCGCTTAGCCCAGGGACTTAATGAAAAACTGTTTTTT.